What follows describes a single TCR beta chain. Its antigen is unknown. Generated by immunoSEQ multiplex PCR, the TCRdb table keeps only in-frame clones and is missing some. The sample has approximately 21,000 clones; around nine tenths are singletons. The data derive from a study of PD-1 blockade in classical Hodgkin lymphoma. Whole-study findings and limits: Repertoire differences lack defined causes, possibly disease activity or prior therapy. The study reported lower baseline TCR diversity in newly diagnosed patients than in healthy donors.

Time point meaning: newly diagnosed, previously untreated cHL patient sample. After thawing, PBMCs were subjected to magnetic negative selection to isolate CD8+ T cells. PBMCs from untreated, newly diagnosed classical Hodgkin lymphoma were comparison samples. This sequence was found in a human donor with classical Hodgkin lymphoma. Sequences were obtained from CD8+ T cells from blood.

The CDR3 protein is CASSSRQGLQETQYF. The CDR3 DNA is TGTGCCAGCAGCTCCCGACAGGGGCTTCAAGAGACCCAGTACTTC. The rearrangement uses TRBV7-1 and TRBJ2-5, with TRBD1 identical over 8 bases. TRBV7-1 is filed as an ORF, its function uncertain. CDR3 size: 15 residues. After removal of 3 bases from V and 2 bases from J, the junction contained 5 bases not matched to a gene.